A selection of T cell receptor beta chains follows, all from one sample in a study of cytomegalovirus exposure and HLA in healthy donors. Method: immunoSEQ multiplex PCR; TCRdb's copy keeps in-frame clones and lacks some. This table has around 190,000 clones, 60% to 85% appearing once. Sequencing was performed on PBMCs. The receptors come from a man between 40 and 49 years old in good health and CMV-seronegative. CDR3s include the opening cysteine and the closing phenylalanine or tryptophan. D genes are given only for firm matches.

len	d_gene	v_gene	j_gene	CDR3aa	CDR3nt
14	.	TRBV11-2	TRBJ2-3	CASSRTASTDTQYF	TGTGCCAGCAGCCGGACAGCTAGCACAGATACGCAGTATTTT
16	TRBD2	TRBV7-2	TRBJ2-7	CASSLPLAGGLHEQYF	TGTGCCAGCAGCCTACCCCTAGCGGGGGGGCTCCACGAGCAGTACTTC
16	.	TRBV5-1	TRBJ2-1	CASRAGVQTSYNEQFF	TGCGCCAGCAGGGCAGGGGTCCAAACCTCCTACAATGAGCAGTTCTTC
13	.	TRBV30	TRBJ2-5	CAWSRGVRETQYF	TGTGCCTGGAGCAGGGGGGTTCGGGAGACCCAGTACTTC
12	TRBD1	TRBV11-2	TRBJ1-2	CASRGTGSGYTF	TGTGCCAGCAGGGGGACAGGGTCGGGCTACACCTTC
15	TRBD1	TRBV6-5	TRBJ2-1	CASRAGGAVANEQFF	TGTGCCAGCAGAGCAGGGGGCGCAGTGGCCAATGAGCAGTTCTTC
18	TRBD1	TRBV4-1	TRBJ1-3	CASSQAINRGLKGNTIYF	TGCGCCAGCAGCCAGGCTATAAACAGGGGGTTGAAAGGAAACACCATATATTTT
11	.	TRBV5-4	TRBJ2-3	CASSSQDTQYF	TGTGCCAGCAGCTCCCAAGATACGCAGTATTTT
13	.	TRBV7-2	TRBJ2-1	CASSLNLDNEQFF	TGTGCCAGCAGCCTGAATTTAGACAATGAGCAGTTCTTC
15	.	TRBV10-1	TRBJ1-3	CASSESNTGSDTIYF	TGCGCCAGCAGTGAGTCGAACACAGGGTCAGACACCATATATTTT
16	.	TRBV5-1	TRBJ1-6	CASSLTLGRGNSPLHF	TGCGCCAGCAGCTTGACGTTGGGCAGGGGTAATTCACCCCTCCACTTT
11	.	TRBV20-1	TRBJ2-7	CSARGGYEQYF	TGCAGTGCTAGAGGAGGATACGAGCAGTACTTC